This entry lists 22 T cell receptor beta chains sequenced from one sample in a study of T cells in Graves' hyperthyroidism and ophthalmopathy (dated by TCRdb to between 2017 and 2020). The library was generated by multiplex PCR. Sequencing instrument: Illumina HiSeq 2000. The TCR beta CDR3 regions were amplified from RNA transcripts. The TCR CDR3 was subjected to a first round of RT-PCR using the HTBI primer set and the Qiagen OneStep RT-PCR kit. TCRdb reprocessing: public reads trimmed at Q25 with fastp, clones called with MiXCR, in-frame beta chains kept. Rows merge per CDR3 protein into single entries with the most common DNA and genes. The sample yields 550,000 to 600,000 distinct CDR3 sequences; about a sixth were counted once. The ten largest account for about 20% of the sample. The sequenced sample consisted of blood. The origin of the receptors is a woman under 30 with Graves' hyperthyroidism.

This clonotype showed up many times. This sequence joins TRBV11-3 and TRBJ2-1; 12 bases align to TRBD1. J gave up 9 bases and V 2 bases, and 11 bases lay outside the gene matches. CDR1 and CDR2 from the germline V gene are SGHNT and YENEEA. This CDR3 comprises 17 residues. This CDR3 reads CASSLPGQGAISGEQFF. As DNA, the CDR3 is TGTGCCAGCAGCTTACCGGGACAGGGGGCGATATCGGGTGAGCAGTTCTTC.

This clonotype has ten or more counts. The chain's CDR3 is CSVTPPNQPQHF. CDR3 in DNA: TGCAGCGTTACCCCCCCGAATCAGCCCCAGCATTTT. The chain is built from TRBV29-1 and TRBJ1-5; D is unresolved. V lost 5 bases to trimming and J lost 4 bases, with 9 bases between them. The CDR3 consists of 12 residues. The germline V gene encodes CDR1 SQVTM and CDR2 ANQGSEA.

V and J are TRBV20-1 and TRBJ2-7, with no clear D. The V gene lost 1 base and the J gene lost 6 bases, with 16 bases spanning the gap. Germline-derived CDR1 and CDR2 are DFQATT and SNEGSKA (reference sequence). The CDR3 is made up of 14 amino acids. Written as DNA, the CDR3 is TGCAGTGCTAGAGGCCCCCTTCCTCGGTCCGAGCAGTACTTC. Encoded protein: CSARGPLPRSEQYF.

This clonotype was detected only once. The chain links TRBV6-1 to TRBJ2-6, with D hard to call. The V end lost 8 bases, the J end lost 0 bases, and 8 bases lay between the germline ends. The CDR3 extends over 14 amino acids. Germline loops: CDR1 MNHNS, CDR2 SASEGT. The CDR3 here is CASLKSSGANVLTF. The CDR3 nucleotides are TGTGCCAGCTTAAAAAGCTCTGGGGCCAACGTCCTGACTTTC.

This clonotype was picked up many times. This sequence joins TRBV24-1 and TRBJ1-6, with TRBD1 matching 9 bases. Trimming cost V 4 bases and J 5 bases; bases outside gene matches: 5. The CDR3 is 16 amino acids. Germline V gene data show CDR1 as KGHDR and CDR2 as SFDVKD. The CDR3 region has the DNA TGTGCCACCAGTGACCCGGGACAGGGTGATAATTCACCCCTCCACTTT. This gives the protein CATSDPGQGDNSPLHF.

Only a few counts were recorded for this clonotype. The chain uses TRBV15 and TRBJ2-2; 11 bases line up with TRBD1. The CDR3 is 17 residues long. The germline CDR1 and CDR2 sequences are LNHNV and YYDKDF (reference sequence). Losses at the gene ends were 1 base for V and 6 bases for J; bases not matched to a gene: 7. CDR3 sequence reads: CATSRGGQGVFAGELFF. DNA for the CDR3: TGTGCCACCAGCAGAGGGGGACAGGGGGTTTTCGCCGGGGAGCTGTTTTTT.

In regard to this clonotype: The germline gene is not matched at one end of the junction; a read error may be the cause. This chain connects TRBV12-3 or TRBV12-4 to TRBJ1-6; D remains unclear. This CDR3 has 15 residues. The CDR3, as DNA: TGTGCCAGTAGGTACGGGAGTACGCCCCATTCACCCCCCCACTTT. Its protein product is CASRYGSTPHSPPHF.

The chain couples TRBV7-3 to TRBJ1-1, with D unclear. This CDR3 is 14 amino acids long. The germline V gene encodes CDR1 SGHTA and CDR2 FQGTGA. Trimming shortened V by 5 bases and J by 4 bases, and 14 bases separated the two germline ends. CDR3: CASSLDVGGTEAFF. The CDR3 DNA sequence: TGTGCCAGCAGCCTCGACGTGGGTGGCACTGAAGCTTTCTTT.

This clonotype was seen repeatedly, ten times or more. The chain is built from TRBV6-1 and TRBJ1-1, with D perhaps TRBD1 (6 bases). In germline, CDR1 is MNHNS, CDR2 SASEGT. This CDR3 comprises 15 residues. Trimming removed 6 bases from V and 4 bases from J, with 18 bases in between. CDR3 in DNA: TGTGCCAGCAGCTTTTCGGGCGGGGGGCCCACTGAAGCTTTCTTT. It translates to CASSFSGGGPTEAFF.

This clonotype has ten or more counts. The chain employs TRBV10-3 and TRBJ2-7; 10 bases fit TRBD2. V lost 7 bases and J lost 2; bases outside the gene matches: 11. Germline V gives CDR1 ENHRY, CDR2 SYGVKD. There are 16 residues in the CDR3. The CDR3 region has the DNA TGTGCCATCACCCAAACTAGCGGGACTGGGACCTACGAGCAGTACTTC. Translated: CAITQTSGTGTYEQYF.

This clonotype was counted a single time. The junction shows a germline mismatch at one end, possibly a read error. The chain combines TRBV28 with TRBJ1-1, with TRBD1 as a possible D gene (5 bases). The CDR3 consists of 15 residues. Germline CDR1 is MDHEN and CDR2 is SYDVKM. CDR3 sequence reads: CAGSLRGRMNTEAFF. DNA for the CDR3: TGTGCCGGCAGTTTAAGGGGTCGTATGAACACTGAAGCTTTCTTT. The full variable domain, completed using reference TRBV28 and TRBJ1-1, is DVKVTQSSRYLVKRTGEKVFLECVQDMDHENMFWYRQDPGLGLRLIYFSYDVKMKEKGDIPEGYSVSREKKERFSLILESASTNQTSMYLCAGSLRGRMNTEAFFGQGTRLTVV.

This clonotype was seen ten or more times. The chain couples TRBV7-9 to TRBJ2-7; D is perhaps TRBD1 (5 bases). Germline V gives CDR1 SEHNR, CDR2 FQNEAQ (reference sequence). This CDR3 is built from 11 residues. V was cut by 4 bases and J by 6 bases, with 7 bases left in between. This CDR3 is CASSSDSEQYF. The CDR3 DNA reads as TGTGCCAGCAGCTCCGACAGCGAGCAGTACTTC.

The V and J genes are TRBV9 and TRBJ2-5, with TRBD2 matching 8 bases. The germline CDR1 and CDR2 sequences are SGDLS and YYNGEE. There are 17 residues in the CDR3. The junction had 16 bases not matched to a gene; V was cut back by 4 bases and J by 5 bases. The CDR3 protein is CASSLGVSSGGFETQYF. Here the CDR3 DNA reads TGTGCCAGCAGCCTAGGCGTGTCCAGCGGGGGATTCGAGACCCAGTACTTC.

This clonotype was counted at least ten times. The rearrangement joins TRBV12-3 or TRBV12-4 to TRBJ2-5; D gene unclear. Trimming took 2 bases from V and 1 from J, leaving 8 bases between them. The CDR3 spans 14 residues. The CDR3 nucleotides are TGTGCCAGCAGTTTACACCGCGGCCAAGAGACCCAGTACTTC. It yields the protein CASSLHRGQETQYF.

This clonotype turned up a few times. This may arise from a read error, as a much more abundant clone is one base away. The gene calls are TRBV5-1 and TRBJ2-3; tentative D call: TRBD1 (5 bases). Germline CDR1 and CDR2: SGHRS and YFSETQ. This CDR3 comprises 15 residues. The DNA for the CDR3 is TGCGTCAGCAGCTTAGCAGGGTATTCTCCAGATACGCAGTATTTT. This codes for CVSSLAGYSPDTQYF.

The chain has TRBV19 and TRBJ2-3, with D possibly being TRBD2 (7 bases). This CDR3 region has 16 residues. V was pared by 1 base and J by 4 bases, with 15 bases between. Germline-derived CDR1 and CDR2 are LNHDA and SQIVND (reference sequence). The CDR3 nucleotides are TGTGCCAGTAGTATAGGAAGGGGGGGGGGGCCAGATACGCAGTATTTT. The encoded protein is CASSIGRGGGPDTQYF.

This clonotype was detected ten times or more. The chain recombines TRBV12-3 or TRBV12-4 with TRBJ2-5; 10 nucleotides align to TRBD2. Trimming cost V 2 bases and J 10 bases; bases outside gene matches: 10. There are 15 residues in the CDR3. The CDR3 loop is CASSLWGGTSEGQYF. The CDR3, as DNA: TGTGCCAGCAGTTTATGGGGGGGGACTAGCGAGGGCCAGTACTTC.

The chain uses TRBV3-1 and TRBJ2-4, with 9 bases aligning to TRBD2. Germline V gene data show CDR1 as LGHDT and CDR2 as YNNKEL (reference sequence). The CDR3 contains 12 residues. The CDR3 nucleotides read TGTGCGGCGGGAGGGAAGACAAACATTCAGTACTTC. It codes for CAAGGKTNIQYF.

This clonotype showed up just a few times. Written as DNA, the CDR3 is TGTGCCAGCAGTAGTGAGAGACAAGAGACCCAGTACTTC. Protein: CASSSERQETQYF. The V gene is TRBV7-3, the J gene TRBJ2-5; D remains unclear. This CDR3 is 13 amino acids long. V was shortened by 6 bases and J by 2 bases, with 10 bases between the two germline ends. CDR1 and CDR2 (germline): SGHTA, FQGTGA.

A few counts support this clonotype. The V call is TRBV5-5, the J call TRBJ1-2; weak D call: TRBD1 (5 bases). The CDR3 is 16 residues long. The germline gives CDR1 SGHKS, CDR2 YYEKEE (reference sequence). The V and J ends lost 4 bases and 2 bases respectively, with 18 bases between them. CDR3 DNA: TGTGCCAGCAGCGAGGGTACCGGGGCCTTCAACTATGGCTACACCTTC. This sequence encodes CASSEGTGAFNYGYTF.

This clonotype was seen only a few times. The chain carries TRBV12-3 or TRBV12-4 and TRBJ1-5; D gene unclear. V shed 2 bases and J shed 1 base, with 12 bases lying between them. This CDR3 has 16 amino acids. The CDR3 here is CASSLKARLSNQPQHF. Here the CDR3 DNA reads TGTGCCAGCAGTTTAAAGGCCCGACTGAGCAATCAGCCCCAGCATTTT.

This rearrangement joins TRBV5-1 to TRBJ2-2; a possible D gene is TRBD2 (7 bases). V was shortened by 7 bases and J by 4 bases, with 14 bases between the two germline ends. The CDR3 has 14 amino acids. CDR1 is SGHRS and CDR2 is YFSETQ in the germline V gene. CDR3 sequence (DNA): TGCGCCAGCTATACTCGGGGGGCCACCGGGGAGCTGTTTTTT. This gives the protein CASYTRGATGELFF.